This T cell receptor (beta chain) stems from a study of blood T cell repertoires in COVID-19 (dated by TCRdb to about 2020). Describing the broader study: Collaborator samples came from the United States, Italy and Spain and covered acute and convalescent phases of COVID-19. The material from the prospective study consisted of cDNA or gDNA derived from T cells, B-cell-depleted T cells, or PBMCs. Deeply sampled blood TCRbeta repertoires from subjects exposed to, actively infected with, or recovered from COVID-19 were included in the dataset. The repertoires were released in a freely available public database intended as a resource for research on the immune response to SARS-CoV-2. The samples were drawn from the first 160 participants of the ongoing ImmuneRACE study and from 1,254 subjects provided by 6 global collaborators. Nearly every sample came with metadata listing a de-identified subject ID, COVID-19 status, age in years and sex. HLA class I and class II types, where available, came from metadata supplied by the sample provider rather than from assay-based typing.

The investigation overall reported the following: Clinical and demographic metadata were provided uncurated, with the amount varying by source and participant.

TCRbeta CDR3 regions were amplified from genomic DNA using the immunoSEQ Assay, a bias-controlled multiplex PCR. The study's own analysis went as follows. Nucleated cell counts per sample were estimated from amplification of reference gene primers within the assay. To quantify the absolute abundance of each unique TCRbeta CDR3 rearrangement, sequence reads were collapsed and filtered. For each sample, productive Simpson clonality was calculated as the square root of Simpson's diversity index across productive rearrangements. Drawn from immuneACCESS, this table holds only the in-frame rearrangements with V and J called that TCRdb kept. Clones are partly lost; checked studies trace under half to an unresolved V gene and leave the rest unexplained. The DNA was the basis for D and trimming; V, J and clone size are from that table. The sample profile shows about 190,000 clones; 90% of them were found once. The top ten clonotypes cover 0.62% of the sample.

This clone was seen a few times. Its binding antigen is unknown. The input lacks base qualities; no much larger clone sits a single base away. As encoded in the germline V gene, CDR1 is SGDLS while CDR2 is YYNGEE. V and J lose 0 bases and 6 bases, and a span of 13 bases separates them. The CDR3 numbers 15 residues from cysteine through phenylalanine. The only DNA kept is the CDR3, 45 bases in frame from the first base. Each collaborating institution followed its own protocols to collect whole blood in K2EDTA tubes. For TCRbeta analysis, collaborators shipped samples as frozen whole blood, isolated PBMCs, or DNA extracted from either of those sample types.

The sample was peripheral blood. Here the chain combines TRBV9 and TRBJ1-5; TRBD1 is a weak D gene call, 6 bases matching. This sequence originates from a man aged 45-60 years with acute or convalescent COVID-19. The CDR3 protein is CASSVAGDPFQPQHF. The nucleotides read TGTGCCAGCAGCGTAGCAGGGGACCCCTTTCAGCCCCAGCATTTT.